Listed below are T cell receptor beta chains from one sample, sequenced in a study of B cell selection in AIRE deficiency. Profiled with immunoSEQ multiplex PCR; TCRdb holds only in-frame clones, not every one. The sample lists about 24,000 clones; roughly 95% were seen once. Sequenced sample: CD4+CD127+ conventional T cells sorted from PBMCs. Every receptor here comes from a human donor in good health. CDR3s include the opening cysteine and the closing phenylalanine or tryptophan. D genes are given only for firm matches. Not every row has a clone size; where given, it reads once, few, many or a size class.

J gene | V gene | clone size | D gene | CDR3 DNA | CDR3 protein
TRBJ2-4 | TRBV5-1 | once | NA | TGCGCCAGCAGCCCCGGAGGGGGCACCGGCATTCAGTACTTC | CASSPGGGTGIQYF
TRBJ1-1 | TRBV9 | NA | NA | TGTGCCAGCAGGGGGATGAACACTGAAGCTTTCTTT | CASRGMNTEAFF
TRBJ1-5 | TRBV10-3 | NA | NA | TGTGCCATCAGTGAATCGGGGCAGGGGAGGGTTCAGCCCCAGCATTTT | CAISESGQGRVQPQHF
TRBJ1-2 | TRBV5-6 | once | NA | TGTGCCAGCAGCTTGGGGCAGGGAGACGGCTACACCTTC | CASSLGQGDGYTF
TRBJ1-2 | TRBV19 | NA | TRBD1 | TGTGCCAGTAGTGCCACAGGGGGTGGTCATGGCTACACCTTC | CASSATGGGHGYTF
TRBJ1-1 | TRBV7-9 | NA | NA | TGTGCCAGCAGCTTCAGGGCCGGCACTGAAGCTTTCTTT | CASSFRAGTEAFF
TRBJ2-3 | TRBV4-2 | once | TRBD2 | TGTGCCAGCAGCCATGTTCAGCGGGAGGGCACAGATACGCAGTATTTT | CASSHVQREGTDTQYF
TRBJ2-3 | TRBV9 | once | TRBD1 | TGTGCCAGCAGCGACAGGGGGCGCTGGGCAGATACGCAGTATTTT | CASSDRGRWADTQYF
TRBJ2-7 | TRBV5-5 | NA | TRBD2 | TGTGCCAGCAGCGCTGAGGCGGGAGTCACCTACGAGCAGTACTTC | CASSAEAGVTYEQYF
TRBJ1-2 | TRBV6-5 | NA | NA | TGTGCCAGCAGTTTGGGAGGAGCCCTCTATGGCTACACCTTC | CASSLGGALYGYTF
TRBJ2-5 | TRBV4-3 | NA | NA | TGCGCCAGCAGCCAAGCAGGGTCCGAGACCCAGTACTTC | CASSQAGSETQYF
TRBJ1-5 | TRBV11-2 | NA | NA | TGTGCCAGCAGCTGGGGGCAGGGCTTGAGTCAGCCCCAGCATTTT | CASSWGQGLSQPQHF
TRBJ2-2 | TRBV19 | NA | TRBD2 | TGTGCCAGTAGTTCGGGACTAGCGGGAGGGACGAACACCGGGGAGCTGTTTTTT | CASSSGLAGGTNTGELFF
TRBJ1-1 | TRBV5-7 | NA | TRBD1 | TGTGCCAGCACTACCGGACAGGGGGCGAACACTGAAGCTTTCTTT | CASTTGQGANTEAFF
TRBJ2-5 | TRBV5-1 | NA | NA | TGCGCCAGCAGACCCCAGGTAGGGGGTGAACAGACCCAGTACTTC | CASRPQVGGEQTQYF
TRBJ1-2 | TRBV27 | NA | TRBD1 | TGTGCCAGCAGGCCTGACAGGGTGGGGAGCTACACCTTC | CASRPDRVGSYTF
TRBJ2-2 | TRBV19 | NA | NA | TGTGCCAGTAGTCTGGGACAGAACACCGGGGAGCTGTTTTTT | CASSLGQNTGELFF
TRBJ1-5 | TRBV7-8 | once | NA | TGTGCCAGCAGCTTAGCCCTAGATCTCTATAGCAATCAGCCCCAGCATTTT | CASSLALDLYSNQPQHF
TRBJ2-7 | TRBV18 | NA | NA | TGTGCCAGCTCACCCCCTGAGATTTGGGACTCCTACGAGCAGTACTTC | CASSPPEIWDSYEQYF
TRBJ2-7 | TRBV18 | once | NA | TGTGCCAGCTCACCTCCGGCCCCTGGGGGCTCCTACGAGCAGTACTTC | CASSPPAPGGSYEQYF
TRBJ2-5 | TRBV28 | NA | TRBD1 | TGTGCCAGCAGTAGACAGGGCGTGGAGACCCAGTACTTC | CASSRQGVETQYF
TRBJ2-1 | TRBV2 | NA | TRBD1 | TGTGCCAGCAGGGGGACAGAGGTGGGTGAGCAGTTCTTC | CASRGTEVGEQFF
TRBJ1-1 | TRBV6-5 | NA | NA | TGTGCCAGCAGTTACGTTGGGAGCACTGAAGCTTTCTTT | CASSYVGSTEAFF
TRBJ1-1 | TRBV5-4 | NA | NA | TGTGCCAGCAGCTTCCGGACGAGTAGAGCTTTCTTT | CASSFRTSRAFF
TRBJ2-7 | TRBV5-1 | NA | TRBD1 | TGCGCCAGCAGCCGATGGACAGGAGATGAGCAGTACTTC | CASSRWTGDEQYF
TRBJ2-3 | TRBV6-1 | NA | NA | TGTGCCAGCTGGAGCGTCAAGACAGATACGCAGTATTTT | CASWSVKTDTQYF
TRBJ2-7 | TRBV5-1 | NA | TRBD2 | TGCGCCAGCAGCTTGGTTAGCGGGAGGGCGAAGAGCGAGCAGTACTTC | CASSLVSGRAKSEQYF
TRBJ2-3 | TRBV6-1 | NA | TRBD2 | TGTGCCAGTCTAGCGGGAGTAAGGACAGATACGCAGTATTTT | CASLAGVRTDTQYF
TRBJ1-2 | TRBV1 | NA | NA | TGCACCAGCAGCCAACCCCGGACAGTCCCTACTAACTATGGCTACACCTTC | CTSSQPRTVPTNYGYTF
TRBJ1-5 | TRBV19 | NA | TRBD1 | TGTGCCAGTAGTAGGGGACAGTTAGATCAGCCCCAGCATTTT | CASSRGQLDQPQHF
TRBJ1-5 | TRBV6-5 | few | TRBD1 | TGTGCCAGCAGTAACGGACAGGGAAGAGGTCAGCCCCAGCATTTT | CASSNGQGRGQPQHF
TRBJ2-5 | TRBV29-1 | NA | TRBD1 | TGCAGCGTGGAGGGACAGGGGCGACAGACCCAGTACTTC | CSVEGQGRQTQYF
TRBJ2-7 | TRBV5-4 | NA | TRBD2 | TGTGCCAGCAGGGAGGGACTAGCGCCCGAAGTCTACGAGCAGTACTTC | CASREGLAPEVYEQYF
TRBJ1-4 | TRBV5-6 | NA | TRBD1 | TGTGCCAGCAGCTCGGAGCACACAGGGGGCTCTGGGGAAAAACTGTTTTTT | CASSSEHTGGSGEKLFF
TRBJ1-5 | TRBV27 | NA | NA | TGTGCCAGCAGTTTCCGGGACCAGCCTTGGCATTTT | CASSFRDQPWHF
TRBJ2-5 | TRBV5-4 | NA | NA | TGTGCCAGCAGCGTAAGGACAGCCCCGGGAAGAGGCCAGTACTTC | CASSVRTAPGRGQYF
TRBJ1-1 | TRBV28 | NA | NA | TGTGCCAGCAGTTTAAGGCGGGGTGAAGCTTTCTTT | CASSLRRGEAFF